Sequencing of this T cell receptor (beta chain) was carried out in a study of T-cell memory formation after mild COVID-19. Overall study results and limits: The CD4+ clones that contracted clustered mainly within CM and EM, and the CD8+ clones concentrated in EMRA. Nothing showed for sure that second-wave clones peaking on day 37 were SARS-CoV-2 specific.

The CDR3 is 14 residues long. The V end was cut by 0 bases, the J end by 1 base, with 7 bases between. Per germline, CDR1 SGHRS and CDR2 YFSETQ. One entry per CDR3 protein, called by TCRdb with MiXCR from the 5' RACE reads. The sample carries tens of thousands of distinct CDR3 sequences, 15% to 20% recorded once. This clonotype was counted many times. Antigen specificity is unknown. The specimen was PBMCs or a T cell subset sorted from them (not recorded which). The chain recombines TRBV5-1 with TRBJ1-2, with D possibly being TRBD1 (5 bases). This TCR derives from an adult who had mild COVID-19 (a few samples of this study predate the infection). Cell type and time point are not known. The CDR3 DNA follows: TGCGCCAGCAGCTTGGTGGGGGGTAACTATGGCTACACCTTC. Its protein is CASSLVGGNYGYTF.